This T cell receptor beta chain was retrieved from a study of blood T cell repertoires in COVID-19. Across the whole study: Italy, Spain and the United States were the sources of the convalescent and acute COVID-19 samples.

The CDR3 has 14 residues. Trimming took 2 bases from V and 8 from J; bases not matched to a gene: 7. Germline V lookup: CDR1 KGHSH, CDR2 LQKENI. The protocol was immunoSEQ multiplex PCR, while the TCRdb copy is restricted to in-frame clones and leaves out a portion. Here the sample spans about 40,000 clones, more than 70% being singletons. The chain joins TRBV18 to TRBJ1-2; 8 bases are a match to TRBD1. This receptor was taken from a human donor in a cohort sampled during active COVID-19. The sample consisted of peripheral blood. The CDR3 nucleotides read TGTGCCAGCTCACCAGGGGTCGACAGGGGCGGCTACACCTTC. Amino acid sequence: CASSPGVDRGGYTF.